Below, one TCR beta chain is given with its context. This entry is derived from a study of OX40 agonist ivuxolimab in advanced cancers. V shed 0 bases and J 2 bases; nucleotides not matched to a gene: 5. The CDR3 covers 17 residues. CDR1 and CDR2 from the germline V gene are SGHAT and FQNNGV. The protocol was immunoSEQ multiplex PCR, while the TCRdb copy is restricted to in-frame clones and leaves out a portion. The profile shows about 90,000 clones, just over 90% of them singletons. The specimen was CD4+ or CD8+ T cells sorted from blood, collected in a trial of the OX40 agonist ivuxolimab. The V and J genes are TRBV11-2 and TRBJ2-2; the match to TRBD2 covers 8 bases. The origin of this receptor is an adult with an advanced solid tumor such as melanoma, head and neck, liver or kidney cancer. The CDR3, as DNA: TGTGCCAGCAGCTTAGATAAAGCGGGAGTAAACACCGGGGAGCTGTTTTTT. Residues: CASSLDKAGVNTGELFF.